Given below is one T cell receptor (beta chain) in context. Its antigen remains unidentified. The data derive from a study of radiation and T cells in renal cell carcinoma. Study background: Nephrectomy followed 15 Gy stereotactic body radiation by 4 weeks.

Method: immunoSEQ multiplex PCR; TCRdb's copy keeps in-frame clones and lacks some. The sample includes over 120,000 clones, about 88% of them seen just once. This CDR3 has 14 residues. The ends were cut back, 0 bases at V and 5 bases at J, with 11 bases in the middle. The germline V gene encodes CDR1 SGHRS and CDR2 YFSETQ. Points from the study as a whole: Without pretreatment biopsies, baseline tumor clonotype presence was undetermined.

Time point noted: baseline pretreatment blood. Treatment of the sample: 15 Gy SBRT to primary tumor, nephrectomy 4 weeks later. The TCR comes from a woman between 45 and 65 years old with renal cell carcinoma. The chain recombines TRBV5-1 with TRBJ1-2; no definite D call. Sequencing used blood, obtained from a patient whose treatment included radiotherapy and nephrectomy. For the CDR3, the DNA is TGCGCCAGCAGCTTGGGGGGATTGGAGTATGGCTACACCTTC. Translation gives CASSLGGLEYGYTF. The variable domain in full, with the rest retrieved from reference TRBV5-1 and TRBJ1-2, is KAGVTQTPRYLIKTRGQQVTLSCSPISGHRSVSWYQQTPGQGLQFLFEYFSETQRNKGNFPGRFSGRQFSNSRSEMNVSTLELGDSALYLCASSLGGLEYGYTFGSGTRLTVV.